These 12 T cell receptor beta chains were all obtained from the same sample, sequenced in a study of T cells in Graves' hyperthyroidism and ophthalmopathy. Researchers took RNA transcripts and amplified the TCR beta CDR3 regions from them. HTBI primers drove first-round RT-PCR of the TCR CDR3. MiXCR, applied by TCRdb to the multiplex PCR reads, yields one record per CDR3 protein. Of roughly 380,000 distinct CDR3 sequences listed, approximately 14% were seen once; the top ten hold more than 9.5%. The sample taken for sequencing was blood. The receptors stem from a woman aged 60-75 years with Graves' hyperthyroidism.

This clonotype was found many times. The rearrangement joins TRBV6-1 to TRBJ2-2; D remains ambiguous. Trimming stripped 4 bases from V and 1 base from J, with 4 bases between. In germline, CDR1 is MNHNS, CDR2 SASEGT. The CDR3 covers 13 residues. CDR3 region: CASSAGNTGELFF. DNA for the CDR3: TGTGCCAGCAGTGCCGGGAACACCGGGGAGCTGTTTTTT.

This clonotype has a count of ten or more. This chain joins TRBV5-1 and TRBJ2-5; possibly TRBD1 for D (6 bases). Trimming stripped 7 bases from V and 13 bases from J, with 26 bases between. The CDR3 extends over 14 amino acids. The germline gives CDR1 SGHRS, CDR2 YFSETQ. CDR3 coding DNA: TGCGCCAGCGGTTTTGGAAGACCAGGGGAAGCTCTGTACTTC. This sequence encodes CASGFGRPGEALYF. Full variable domain (missing parts from reference TRBV5-1 and TRBJ2-5): KAGVTQTPRYLIKTRGQQVTLSCSPISGHRSVSWYQQTPGQGLQFLFEYFSETQRNKGNFPGRFSGRQFSNSRSEMNVSTLELGDSALYLCASGFGRPGEALYFGPGTRLLVL.

The rearrangement uses TRBV28 and TRBJ1-1; unclear D gene. Germline V gene data show CDR1 as MDHEN and CDR2 as SYDVKM. V lost 6 bases and J lost 1, with 15 bases in between. This CDR3 comprises 15 residues. CDR3 protein: CASSHGPPRNTEAFF. The CDR3 bases are TGTGCCAGCAGCCACGGCCCTCCCCGGAACACTGAAGCTTTCTTT.

This clonotype was picked up many times. V gene TRBV2 combines with J gene TRBJ1-5, with 10 bases that match TRBD1. This CDR3 has 16 residues. The V gene's germline CDR1 is SNHLY and CDR2 FYNNEI. After removal of 0 bases from V and 6 bases from J, the junction contained 5 bases not matched to a gene. The DNA of the CDR3 is TGTGCCAGCAGTGAAGCGCCCCGGACAGGGGGTCAGCCCCAGCATTTT. This codes for CASSEAPRTGGQPQHF.

This clonotype was recorded at least ten times. V gene TRBV18 combines with J gene TRBJ1-1; D not resolved. Trimming removed 2 bases at V and 1 base at J, with 5 bases between. The CDR3 has 13 amino acids. Germline CDR1 KGHSH, CDR2 LQKENI. CDR3 bases: TGTGCCAGCTCACCAAGCGAGAACACTGAAGCTTTCTTT. Its protein product is CASSPSENTEAFF.

The DNA of the CDR3 is TGTGCCAGCAGAGCCCTAGCGGGAGGCCGAATTGAGCAGTACTTC. It specifies CASRALAGGRIEQYF. V gene TRBV28 combines with J gene TRBJ2-7, with 11 bases lining up with TRBD2. V lost 6 bases to trimming and J lost 7 bases; unmatched junction nucleotides: 11. CDR1 MDHEN and CDR2 SYDVKM come from the germline V gene. The CDR3 sequence is 15 residues long.

This chain connects TRBV30 to TRBJ2-2, with D tentatively TRBD2 (5 bases). The CDR3 is 15 residues long. V was cut by 1 base and J by 4 bases, with 13 bases left in between. CDR1 and CDR2 (germline): GTSNPN, SVGIG (reference sequence). The CDR3 DNA reads TGTGCCTGGAGTGGCCAGGAGGCGGGCACCGGGGAGCTGTTTTTT. Protein product: CAWSGQEAGTGELFF.

The chain is built from TRBV6-2 or TRBV6-3 and TRBJ2-4; D may be TRBD1 or TRBD2 (5 bases each). CDR3 length: 13 amino acids. Germline CDR1 is MNHEY and CDR2 is SVGEGT. V lost 10 bases to trimming and J lost 9 bases, with 19 bases between them. CDR3 in amino acids: CANSGTVDGIQYF. The CDR3 coding sequence is TGTGCCAACTCTGGGACCGTTGATGGCATTCAGTACTTC.

Many counts were recorded for this clonotype. CDR3: CAWRELASQETQYF. CDR3 bases: TGTGCCTGGAGGGAACTAGCGTCCCAAGAGACCCAGTACTTC. The V gene is TRBV30, the J gene TRBJ2-5; TRBD2 matches 7 bases. Trimming at V came to 3 bases and at J to 1 base, leaving 5 bases not matched to a gene. This CDR3 is built from 14 residues. CDR1 is GTSNPN, CDR2 SVGIG, per germline (reference sequence).

This clonotype was seen ten or more times. The chain combines TRBV2 with TRBJ1-2; D perhaps matches TRBD1 (5 bases). CDR3 length equals 13 residues. Germline assignment: CDR1 SNHLY and CDR2 FYNNEI. Trimming cost V 6 bases and J 5 bases, with 13 bases left between them. CDR3 in amino acids: CASRYTDSYGYTF. The CDR3 bases are TGTGCCAGCAGATATACCGACAGTTATGGCTACACCTTC.

Comment on this clonotype: Since a much larger clone is just one base distant, this may be a read error. The rearrangement joins TRBV24-1 to TRBJ2-3; the match to TRBD2 covers 9 bases. The CDR3 extends over 16 amino acids. Germline-derived CDR1 and CDR2 are KGHDR and SFDVKD. The CDR3 is CVTSDPGTSRLFTQYF. The CDR3 DNA sequence: TGTGTCACCAGTGATCCTGGGACTAGCAGGTTATTTACGCAGTATTTT.

About this clonotype itself: This may be a read error: a much more frequent sequence differs by one nucleotide. The chain employs TRBV5-1 and TRBJ2-1; 9 nucleotides match TRBD1. Germline assignment: CDR1 SGHRS and CDR2 YFSETQ. CDR3 size: 14 residues. Trimming at V came to 4 bases and at J to 10 bases, leaving 9 bases not matched to a gene. This CDR3 is CASSVGQGSTEQFF. In DNA, the CDR3 is TGCGCCAGCAGCGTGGGACAGGGAAGCACCGAGCAGTTCTTC.